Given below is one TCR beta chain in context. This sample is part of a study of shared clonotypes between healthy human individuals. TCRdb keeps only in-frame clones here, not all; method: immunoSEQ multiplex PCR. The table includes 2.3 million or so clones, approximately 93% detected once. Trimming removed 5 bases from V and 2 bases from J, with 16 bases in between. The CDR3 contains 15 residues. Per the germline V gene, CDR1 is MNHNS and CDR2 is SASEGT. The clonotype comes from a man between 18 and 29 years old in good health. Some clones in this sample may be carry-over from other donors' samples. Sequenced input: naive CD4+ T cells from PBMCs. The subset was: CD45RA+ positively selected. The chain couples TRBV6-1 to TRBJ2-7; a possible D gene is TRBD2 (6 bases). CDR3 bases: TGTGCCAGCAGTCCGTCGGGGGATTCGACCTACGAGCAGTACTTC. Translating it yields CASSPSGDSTYEQYF.